Sequencing of this T cell receptor beta chain was carried out in a study of patients and donors after allogeneic stem cell transplantation (dated by TCRdb to 2018 to 2020). Measured from the cysteine to the phenylalanine, the CDR3 is 13 residues long. Only CDR3 DNA is held: 39 bases, read in frame from base 1. The junction shows trimming of 3 bases on V and 5 bases on J, and the gene matches do not reach 3 bases of it. Sequences MDHEN (CDR1) and SYDVKM (CDR2) are obtained from the germline V gene. This clonotype came up many times. The antigen it binds to is not known. It has no much larger one-base neighbor in the sample; base qualities were not kept. Library method: RT-PCR. TCRdb lists the instrument as NextSeq 550. TCRdb reran the public reads through fastp at Q25 and MiXCR, keeping productive beta chains. Each entry is one CDR3 protein sequence, shown with its most common DNA and genes. Within this sample are about 200,000 distinct CDR3 sequences, with 41% of them counted one time only. The ten largest clones add up to 33% of the sample.

Specimen: blood, either unsorted or a sorted T cell fraction (not recorded which). The sequence is built from TRBV28 and TRBJ1-2, with 7 middle bases fitting TRBD1. The origin of this receptor is a human donor who was either an allogeneic HSCT recipient or a stem cell or donor lymphocyte infusion donor (not recorded which). It is not recorded whose cells these are; they may come from a transplant donor. The DNA sequence is given as TGTGCCAGCAGTTTTGTGACAGGGTATGGCTACACCTTC. It encodes CASSFVTGYGYTF.